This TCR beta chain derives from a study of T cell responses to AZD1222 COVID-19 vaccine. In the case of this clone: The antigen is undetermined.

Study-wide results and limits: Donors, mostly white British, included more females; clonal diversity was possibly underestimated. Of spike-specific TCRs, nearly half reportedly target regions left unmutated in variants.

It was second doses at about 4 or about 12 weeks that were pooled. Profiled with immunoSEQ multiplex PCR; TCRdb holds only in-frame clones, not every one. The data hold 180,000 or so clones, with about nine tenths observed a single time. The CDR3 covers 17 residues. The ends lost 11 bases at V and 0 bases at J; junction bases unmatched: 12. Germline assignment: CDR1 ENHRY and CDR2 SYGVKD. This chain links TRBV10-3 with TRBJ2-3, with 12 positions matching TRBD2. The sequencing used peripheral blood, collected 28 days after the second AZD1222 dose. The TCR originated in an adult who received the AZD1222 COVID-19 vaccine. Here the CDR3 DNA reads TGTGCCGCCCAGAGGACTAGCGGGGCTTTCAGCACAGATACGCAGTATTTT. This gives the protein CAAQRTSGAFSTDTQYF.